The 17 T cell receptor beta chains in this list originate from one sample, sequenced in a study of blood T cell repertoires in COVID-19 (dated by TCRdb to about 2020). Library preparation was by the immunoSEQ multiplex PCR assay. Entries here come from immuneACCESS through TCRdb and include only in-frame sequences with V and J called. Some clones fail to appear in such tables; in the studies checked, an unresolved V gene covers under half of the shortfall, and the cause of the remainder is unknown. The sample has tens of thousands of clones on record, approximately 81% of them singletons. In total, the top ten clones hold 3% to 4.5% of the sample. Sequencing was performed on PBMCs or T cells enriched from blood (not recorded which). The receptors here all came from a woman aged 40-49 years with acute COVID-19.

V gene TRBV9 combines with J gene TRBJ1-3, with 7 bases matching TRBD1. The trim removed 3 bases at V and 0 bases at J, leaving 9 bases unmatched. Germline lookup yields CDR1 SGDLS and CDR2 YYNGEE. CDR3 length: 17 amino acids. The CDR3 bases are TGTGCCAGCAGCGCTCCCCACAGGGGCAGCTCTGGAAACACCATATATTTT. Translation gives CASSAPHRGSSGNTIYF.

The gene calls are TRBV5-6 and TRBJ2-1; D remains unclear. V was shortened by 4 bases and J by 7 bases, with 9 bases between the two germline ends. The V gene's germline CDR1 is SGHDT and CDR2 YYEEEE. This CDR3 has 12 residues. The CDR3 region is CASSNDKNEQFF. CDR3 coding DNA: TGTGCCAGCAGCAATGACAAGAATGAGCAGTTCTTC.

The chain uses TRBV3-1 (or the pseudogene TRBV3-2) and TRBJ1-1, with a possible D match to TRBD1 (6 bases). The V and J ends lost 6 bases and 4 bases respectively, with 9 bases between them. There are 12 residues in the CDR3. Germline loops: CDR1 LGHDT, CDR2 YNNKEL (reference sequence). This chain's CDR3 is CASRQGITEAFF. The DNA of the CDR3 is TGTGCCAGCAGACAGGGTATCACTGAAGCTTTCTTT.

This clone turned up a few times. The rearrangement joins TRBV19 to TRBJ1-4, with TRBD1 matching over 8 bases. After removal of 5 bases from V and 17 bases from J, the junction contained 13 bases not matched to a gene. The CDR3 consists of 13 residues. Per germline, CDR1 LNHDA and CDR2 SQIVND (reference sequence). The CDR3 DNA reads TGTGCCAGTAGTGGGACGACCGGGACAGGTCAATTTTTT. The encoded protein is CASSGTTGTGQFF. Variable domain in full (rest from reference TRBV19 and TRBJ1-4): DGGITQSPKYLFRKEGQNVTLSCEQNLNHDAMYWYRQDPGQGLRLIYYSQIVNDFQKGDIAEGYSVSREKKESFPLTVTSAQKNPTAFYLCASSGTTGTGQFFGSGTQLSVL.

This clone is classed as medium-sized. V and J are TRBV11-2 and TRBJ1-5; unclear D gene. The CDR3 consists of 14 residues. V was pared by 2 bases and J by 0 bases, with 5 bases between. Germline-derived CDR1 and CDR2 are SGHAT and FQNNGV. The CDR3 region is CASSLTSSNQPQHF. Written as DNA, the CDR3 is TGTGCCAGCAGCTTAACGAGTAGCAATCAGCCCCAGCATTTT.

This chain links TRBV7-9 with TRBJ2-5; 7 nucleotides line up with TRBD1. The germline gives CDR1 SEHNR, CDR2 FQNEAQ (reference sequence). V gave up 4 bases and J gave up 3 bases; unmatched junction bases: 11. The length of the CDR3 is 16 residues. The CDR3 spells CASSSNQGQQEETQYF. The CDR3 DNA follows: TGTGCCAGCAGCTCCAATCAGGGACAGCAAGAAGAGACCCAGTACTTC.

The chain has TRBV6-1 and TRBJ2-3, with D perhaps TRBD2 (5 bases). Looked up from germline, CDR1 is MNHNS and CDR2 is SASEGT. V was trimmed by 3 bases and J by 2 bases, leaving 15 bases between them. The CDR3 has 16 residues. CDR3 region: CASSDGGRPDTDTQYF. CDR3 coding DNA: TGTGCCAGCAGTGATGGAGGCAGGCCCGACACAGATACGCAGTATTTT.

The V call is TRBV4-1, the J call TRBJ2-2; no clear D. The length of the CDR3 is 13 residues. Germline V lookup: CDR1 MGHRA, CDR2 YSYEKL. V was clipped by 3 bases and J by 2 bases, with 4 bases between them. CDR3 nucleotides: TGCGCCAGCAGCCATCCTAACACCGGGGAGCTGTTTTTT. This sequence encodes CASSHPNTGELFF.

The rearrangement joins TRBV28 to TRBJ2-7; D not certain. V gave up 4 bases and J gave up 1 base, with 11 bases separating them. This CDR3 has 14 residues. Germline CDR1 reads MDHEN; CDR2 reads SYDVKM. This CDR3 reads CASSSGDWSYEQYF. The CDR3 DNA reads TGTGCCAGCAGTTCCGGAGACTGGTCCTACGAGCAGTACTTC.

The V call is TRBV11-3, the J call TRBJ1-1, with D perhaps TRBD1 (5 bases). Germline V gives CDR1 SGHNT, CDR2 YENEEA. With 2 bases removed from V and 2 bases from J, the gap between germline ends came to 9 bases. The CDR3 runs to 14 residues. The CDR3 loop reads CASSLRGYNTEAFF. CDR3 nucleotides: TGTGCCAGCAGCTTAAGGGGCTACAACACTGAAGCTTTCTTT.

DNA for the CDR3: TGTGCCACCAGTCCGGGACAGGGGATCCCGGGGCCCCAGCATTTT. Residues: CATSPGQGIPGPQHF. The V gene is TRBV24-1, the J gene TRBJ1-5; 10 positions match TRBD1. V lost 6 bases to trimming and J lost 9 bases; unmatched junction nucleotides: 10. The CDR3 totals 15 residues. The germline gives CDR1 KGHDR, CDR2 SFDVKD.

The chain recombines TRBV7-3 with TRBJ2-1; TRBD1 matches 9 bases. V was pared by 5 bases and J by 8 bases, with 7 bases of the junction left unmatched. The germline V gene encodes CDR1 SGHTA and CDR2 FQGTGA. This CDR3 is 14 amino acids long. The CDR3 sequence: CASSPTGGLDEQFF. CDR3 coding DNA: TGTGCCAGCAGCCCGACAGGGGGTTTGGATGAGCAGTTCTTC.

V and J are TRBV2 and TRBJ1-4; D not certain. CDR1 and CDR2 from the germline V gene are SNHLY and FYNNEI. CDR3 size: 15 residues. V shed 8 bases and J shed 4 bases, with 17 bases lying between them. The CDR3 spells CASDPTPGINEKLFF. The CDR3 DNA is TGTGCCAGCGACCCTACCCCGGGGATTAATGAAAAACTGTTTTTT.

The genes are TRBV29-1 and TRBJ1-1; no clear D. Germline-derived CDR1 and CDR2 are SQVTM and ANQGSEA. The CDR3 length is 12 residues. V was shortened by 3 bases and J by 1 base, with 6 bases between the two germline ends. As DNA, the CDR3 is TGCAGCGTTGATGGCTGGAACACTGAAGCTTTCTTT. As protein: CSVDGWNTEAFF.

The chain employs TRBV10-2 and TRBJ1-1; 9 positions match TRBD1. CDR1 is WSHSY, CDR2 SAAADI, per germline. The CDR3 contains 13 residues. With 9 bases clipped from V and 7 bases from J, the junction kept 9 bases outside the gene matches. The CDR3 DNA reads TGCGCCAGTGGGGACAGGGCCTTCGGTGAAGCTTTCTTT. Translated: CASGDRAFGEAFF.

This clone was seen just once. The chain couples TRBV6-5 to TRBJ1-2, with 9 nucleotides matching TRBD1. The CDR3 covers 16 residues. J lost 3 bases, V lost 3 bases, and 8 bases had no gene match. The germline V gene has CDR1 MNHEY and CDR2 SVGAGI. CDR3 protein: CASSYNRDRVHYGYTF. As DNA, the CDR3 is TGTGCCAGCAGTTATAACCGGGACAGGGTTCACTATGGCTACACCTTC.

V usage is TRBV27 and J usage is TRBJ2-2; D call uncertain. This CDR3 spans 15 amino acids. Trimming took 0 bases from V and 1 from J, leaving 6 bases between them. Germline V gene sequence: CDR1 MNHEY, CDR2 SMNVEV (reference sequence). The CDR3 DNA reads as TGTGCCAGCAGTTTATCGCGGAGGAACACCGGGGAGCTGTTTTTT. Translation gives CASSLSRRNTGELFF.